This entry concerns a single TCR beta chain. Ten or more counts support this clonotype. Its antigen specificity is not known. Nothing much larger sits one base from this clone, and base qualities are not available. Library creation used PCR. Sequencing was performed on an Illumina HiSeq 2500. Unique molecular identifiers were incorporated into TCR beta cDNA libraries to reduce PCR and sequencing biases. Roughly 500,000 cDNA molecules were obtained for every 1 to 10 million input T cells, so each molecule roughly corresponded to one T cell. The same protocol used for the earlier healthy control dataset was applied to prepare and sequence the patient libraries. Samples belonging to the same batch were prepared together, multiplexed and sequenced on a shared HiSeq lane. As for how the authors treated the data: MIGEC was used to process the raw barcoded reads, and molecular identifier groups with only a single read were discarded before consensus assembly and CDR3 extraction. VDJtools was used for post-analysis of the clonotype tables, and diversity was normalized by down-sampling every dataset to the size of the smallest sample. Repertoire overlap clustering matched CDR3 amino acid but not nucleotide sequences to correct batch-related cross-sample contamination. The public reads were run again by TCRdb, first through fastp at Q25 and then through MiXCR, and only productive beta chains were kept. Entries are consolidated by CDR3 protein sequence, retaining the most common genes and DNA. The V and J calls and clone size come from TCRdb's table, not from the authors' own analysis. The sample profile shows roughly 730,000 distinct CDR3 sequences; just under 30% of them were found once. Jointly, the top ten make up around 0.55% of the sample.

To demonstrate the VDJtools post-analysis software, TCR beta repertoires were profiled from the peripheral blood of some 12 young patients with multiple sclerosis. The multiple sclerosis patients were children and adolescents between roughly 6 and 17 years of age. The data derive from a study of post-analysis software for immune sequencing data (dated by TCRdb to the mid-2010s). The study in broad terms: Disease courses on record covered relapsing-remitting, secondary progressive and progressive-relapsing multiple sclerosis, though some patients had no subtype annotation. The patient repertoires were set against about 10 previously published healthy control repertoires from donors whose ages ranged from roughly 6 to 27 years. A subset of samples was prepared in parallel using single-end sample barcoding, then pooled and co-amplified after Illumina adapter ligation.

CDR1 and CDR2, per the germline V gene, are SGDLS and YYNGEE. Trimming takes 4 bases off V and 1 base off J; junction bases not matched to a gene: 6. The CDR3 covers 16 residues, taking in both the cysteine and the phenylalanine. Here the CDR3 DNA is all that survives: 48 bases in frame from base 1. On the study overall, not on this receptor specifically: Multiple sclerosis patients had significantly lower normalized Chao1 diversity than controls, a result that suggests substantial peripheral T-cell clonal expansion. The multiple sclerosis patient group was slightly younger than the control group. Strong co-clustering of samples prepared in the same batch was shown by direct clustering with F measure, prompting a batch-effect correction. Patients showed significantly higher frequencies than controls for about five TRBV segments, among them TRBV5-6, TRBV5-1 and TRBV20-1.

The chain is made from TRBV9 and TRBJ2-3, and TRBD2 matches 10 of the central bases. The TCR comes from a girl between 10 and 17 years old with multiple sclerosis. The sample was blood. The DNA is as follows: TGTGCCAGCAGCCTTTCCGGGACTAGCGGCACAGATACGCAGTATTTT. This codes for CASSLSGTSGTDTQYF.